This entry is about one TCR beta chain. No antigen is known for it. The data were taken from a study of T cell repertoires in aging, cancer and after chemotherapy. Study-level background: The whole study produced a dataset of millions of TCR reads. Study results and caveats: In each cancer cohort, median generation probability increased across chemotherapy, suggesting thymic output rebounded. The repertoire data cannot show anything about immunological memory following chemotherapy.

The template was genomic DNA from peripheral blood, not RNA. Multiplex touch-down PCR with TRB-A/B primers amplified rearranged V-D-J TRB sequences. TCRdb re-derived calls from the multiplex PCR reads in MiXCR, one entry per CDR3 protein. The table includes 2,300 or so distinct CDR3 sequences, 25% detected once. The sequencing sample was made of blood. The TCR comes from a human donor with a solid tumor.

CDR3 loop: CASSPRGAASGNTIYF. The CDR3 nucleotides are TGTGCCAGCAGTCCCCGAGGGGCTGCGTCTGGAAACACCATATATTTT. The rearrangement uses TRBV6-1 and TRBJ1-3; perhaps TRBD1 as D (5 bases). Trimming took off 5 bases at V and 1 base at J, with 15 bases between the two ends. CDR1 MNHNS and CDR2 SASEGT come from the germline V gene. The CDR3 covers 16 residues.